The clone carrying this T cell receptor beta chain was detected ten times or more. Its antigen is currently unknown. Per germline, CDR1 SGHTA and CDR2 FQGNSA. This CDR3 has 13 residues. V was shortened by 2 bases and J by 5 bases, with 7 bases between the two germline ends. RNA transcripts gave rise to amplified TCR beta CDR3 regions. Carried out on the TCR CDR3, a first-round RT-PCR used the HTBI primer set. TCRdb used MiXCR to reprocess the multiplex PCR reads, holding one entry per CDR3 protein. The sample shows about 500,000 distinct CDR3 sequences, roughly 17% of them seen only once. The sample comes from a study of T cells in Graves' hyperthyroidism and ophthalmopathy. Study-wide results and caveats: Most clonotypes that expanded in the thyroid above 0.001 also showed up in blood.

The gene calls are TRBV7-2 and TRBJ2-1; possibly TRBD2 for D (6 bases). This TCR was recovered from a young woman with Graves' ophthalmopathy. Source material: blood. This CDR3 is CASSLQRDNEQFF. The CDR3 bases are TGTGCCAGCAGCTTACAGCGGGACAATGAGCAGTTCTTC.